A single sample gave rise to the 15 T cell receptor beta chains below, sequenced in a study of early T cells in non-severe SARS-CoV-2 infection. TCRdb recomputed calls from the 5' RACE reads with MiXCR, one row per CDR3 protein. The data hold some 98,000 distinct CDR3 sequences, with about 10% observed a single time. Specimen: whole blood. The receptors derive from an adult who was a healthcare worker with PCR-confirmed SARS-CoV-2 infection or an uninfected control (not recorded which).

This clonotype was seen repeatedly, ten times or more. CDR3 loop: CASRGYNEQFF. CDR3 nucleotides: TGTGCCAGCAGGGGTTACAATGAGCAGTTCTTC. The V gene is TRBV27, the J gene TRBJ2-1, with D uncertain. V dropped 6 bases and J dropped 4 bases, with 4 bases sitting between them. This CDR3 spans 11 amino acids. Germline assignment: CDR1 MNHEY and CDR2 SMNVEV (reference sequence).

This clonotype was seen ten or more times. V is TRBV4-1 and J is TRBJ2-3; 7 bases fit TRBD1. Germline values: CDR1 MGHRA, CDR2 YSYEKL. This CDR3 region has 17 residues. With 1 base clipped from V and 1 base from J, the junction kept 8 bases outside the gene matches. CDR3 DNA sequence: TGCGCCAGCAGCCAAGGTGGGGCAGGGGGTGGCACAGATACGCAGTATTTT. This sequence encodes CASSQGGAGGGTDTQYF.

This clonotype is a singleton in its sample. Likely a read error: the CDR3 ends without its conserved phenylalanine or tryptophan. The chain couples TRBV7-9 to TRBJ1-3, with D maybe TRBD1 (5 bases). This CDR3 is built from 14 residues. CDR1 is SEHNR, CDR2 FQNEAQ, per germline (reference sequence). With 9 bases removed from V and 0 bases from J, the gap between germline ends came to 12 bases. The CDR3 protein is CASNPGGSGNTIYL. Here the CDR3 DNA reads TGTGCCAGTAACCCCGGGGGCTCTGGAAACACCATATATTTA.

This clonotype was detected only a few times. The CDR3: CASSLVYSTNTGELFF. CDR3 nucleotide sequence: TGTGCCAGCAGCTTAGTATACTCGACGAACACCGGGGAGCTGTTTTTT. The chain couples TRBV7-6 to TRBJ2-2; D uncertain. Between the trimmed V and J ends, which lost 1 base and 0 bases, there was a span of 9 bases. The CDR3 consists of 16 residues. Germline V gives CDR1 SGHVS, CDR2 FNYEAQ. Based on the CDR3 plus reference TRBV7-6 and TRBJ2-2, the full variable domain is GAGVSQSPRYKVTKRGQDVALRCDPISGHVSLYWYRQALGQGPEFLTYFNYEAQQDKSGLPNDRFSAERPEGSISTLTIQRTEQRDSAMYRCASSLVYSTNTGELFFGEGSRLTVL.

This clonotype has at least ten counts. V is TRBV7-9 and J is TRBJ1-3; D remains unclear. The CDR3 has 15 amino acids. Trimming left V 5 bases short and J 0 bases short, with 11 bases between. Germline V gene data show CDR1 as SEHNR and CDR2 as FQNEAQ (reference sequence). CDR3 sequence (DNA): TGTGCCAGCAGCCTACCTGCCTCCTCTGGAAACACCATATATTTT. As protein: CASSLPASSGNTIYF. Variable domain in full (rest from reference TRBV7-9 and TRBJ1-3): DTGVSQNPRHKITKRGQNVTFRCDPISEHNRLYWYRQTLGQGPEFLTYFQNEAQLEKSRLLSDRFSAERPKGSFSTLEIQRTEQGDSAMYLCASSLPASSGNTIYFGEGSWLTVV.

This clonotype has only one observation. The chain is built from TRBV28 and TRBJ1-1; D is ambiguous. This CDR3 region has 14 residues. V lost 4 bases and J lost 3, with 12 bases in between. CDR1 is MDHEN and CDR2 is SYDVKM in the germline V gene. The DNA for the CDR3 is TGTGCCAGCAGTTACCAATTTAAGGACACTGAAGCTTTCTTT. This encodes CASSYQFKDTEAFF.

This clonotype occurred a few times. V is TRBV7-3 and J is TRBJ1-2; D ambiguous. Germline-derived CDR1 and CDR2 are SGHTA and FQGTGA. There are 15 residues in the CDR3. Between the trimmed V and J ends, which lost 5 bases and 4 bases, there was a span of 17 bases. The CDR3 coding sequence is TGTGCCAGCAGCCCGGAACATACTCCTAGCTATGGCTACACCTTC. This codes for CASSPEHTPSYGYTF. Combining the CDR3 with reference TRBV7-3 and TRBJ1-2 gives the whole variable domain GAGVSQTPSNKVTEKGKYVELRCDPISGHTALYWYRQSLGQGPEFLIYFQGTGAADDSGLPNDRFFAVRPEGSVSTLKIQRTERGDSAVYLCASSPEHTPSYGYTFGSGTRLTVV.

This clonotype was detected ten times or more. For the CDR3, the DNA is TGTGCCAGCAGCCGGTCCGGGAGAGGCATTGATACGCAGTATTTT. Translating gives CASSRSGRGIDTQYF. This chain joins TRBV6-5 and TRBJ2-3, with D possibly being TRBD2 (6 bases). V was clipped by 6 bases and J by 6 bases, with 19 bases between them. The CDR3 totals 15 residues. Germline CDR1 reads MNHEY; CDR2 reads SVGAGI.

This clonotype was found many times. The V gene is TRBV29-1, the J gene TRBJ2-5; D is undetermined. V dropped 7 bases and J dropped 5 bases, with 11 bases sitting between them. This CDR3 is built from 11 residues. Germline lookup yields CDR1 SQVTM and CDR2 ANQGSEA. CDR3 DNA: TGCAGCGCCCAAACCTGGGAGACCCAGTACTTC. Protein sequence: CSAQTWETQYF.

This clonotype has only a few counts. V usage is TRBV7-3 and J usage is TRBJ2-1; D possibly corresponds to TRBD2 (5 bases). In germline, CDR1 is SGHTA, CDR2 FQGTGA. The V end lost 5 bases, the J end lost 8 bases, and 22 bases lay between the germline ends. This CDR3 is built from 16 residues. The CDR3 protein is CASSIGLSSVIDEQFF. In nucleotides, the CDR3 is TGTGCCAGCAGCATAGGACTGAGCTCCGTTATCGATGAGCAGTTCTTC.

This clonotype was seen ten or more times. J is TRBJ2-3 and V is TRBV9; D remains unclear. CDR1 SGDLS and CDR2 YYNGEE come from the germline V gene. V lost 2 bases, J lost 4 bases, and 11 bases lay in between. This CDR3 region has 14 residues. CDR3: CASSVFGSSDTQYF. For the CDR3, the DNA is TGTGCCAGCAGCGTTTTTGGTAGCTCAGATACGCAGTATTTT.

This clonotype has a handful of counts. This chain uses TRBV15 with TRBJ1-2; no definite D call. CDR1 and CDR2 from the germline V gene are LNHNV and YYDKDF (reference sequence). Trimming left V 3 bases short and J 8 bases short, with 13 bases between. This CDR3 contains 13 residues. The CDR3: CATSSGLWEGYTF. The CDR3 DNA sequence: TGTGCCACCAGCAGCGGACTGTGGGAAGGCTACACCTTC.

This chain connects TRBV19 to TRBJ2-7; D may correspond to TRBD1 or TRBD2 (5 bases each). V was trimmed by 0 bases and J by 2 bases, leaving 14 bases between them. CDR1 and CDR2 from the germline V gene are LNHDA and SQIVND (reference sequence). This CDR3 is 16 amino acids long. CDR3 loop: CASSIDHGDVTYEQYF. The DNA of the CDR3 is TGTGCCAGTAGTATAGATCACGGGGACGTTACCTACGAGCAGTACTTC.

This clonotype has ten or more counts. The chain employs TRBV10-2 and TRBJ1-6, with a weak D call TRBD1 (5 bases). Looked up from germline, CDR1 is WSHSY and CDR2 is SAAADI. The ends were cut back, 6 bases at V and 6 bases at J, with 15 bases in the middle. The CDR3 has 15 residues. As DNA, the CDR3 is TGCGCCAGCAGCGAGGGGAGGTTGGCTAATTCACCCCTCCACTTT. Translated, it gives CASSEGRLANSPLHF.

This chain joins TRBV29-1 and TRBJ1-1, with D unclear. This CDR3 has 13 residues. Germline V gives CDR1 SQVTM, CDR2 ANQGSEA. The V end was cut by 1 base, the J end by 5 bases, with 11 bases between. CDR3 in amino acids: CSVEAGLWTEAFF. The CDR3, as DNA: TGCAGCGTTGAAGCGGGGTTGTGGACTGAAGCTTTCTTT.